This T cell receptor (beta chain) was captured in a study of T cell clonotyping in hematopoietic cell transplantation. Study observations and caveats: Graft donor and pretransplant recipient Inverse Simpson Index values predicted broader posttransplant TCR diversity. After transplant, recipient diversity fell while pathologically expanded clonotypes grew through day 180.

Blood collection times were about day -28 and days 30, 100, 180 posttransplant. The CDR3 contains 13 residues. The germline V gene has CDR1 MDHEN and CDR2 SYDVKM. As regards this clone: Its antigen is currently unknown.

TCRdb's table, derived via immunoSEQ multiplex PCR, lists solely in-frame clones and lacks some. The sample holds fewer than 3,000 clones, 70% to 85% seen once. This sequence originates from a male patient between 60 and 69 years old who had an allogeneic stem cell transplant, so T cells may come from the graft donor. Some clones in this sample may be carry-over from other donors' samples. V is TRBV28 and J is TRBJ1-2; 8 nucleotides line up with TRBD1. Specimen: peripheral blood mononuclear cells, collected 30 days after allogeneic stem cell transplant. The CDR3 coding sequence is TGTGTCAGTCGTAGAACAGGGGGCTATGGCTACACCTTC. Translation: CVSRRTGGYGYTF.